This T cell receptor (beta chain) was found in a study of identifying expanded T cells in peripheral blood. General study points: About 1.2 clones differed between technical replicates, versus around 15 and 18 over time. Approximately 2-week clone count variance significantly increased as total template count grew.

Sequencing was performed with immunoSEQ multiplex PCR; in TCRdb, only in-frame clones are kept and a portion is missing. The repertoire consists of 75,000 to 90,000 clones, with roughly 81% occurring once and the leading ten covering around 18%. No infections or other immune events were documented during collection. Concerning this clone: Its matching antigen is unknown.

With 7 bases removed from V and 10 bases from J, the gap between germline ends came to 20 bases. The CDR3 totals 14 residues. Germline assignment: CDR1 MNHNS and CDR2 SASEGT. Specimen: blood. This chain links TRBV6-1 with TRBJ2-1; D is unresolved. This receptor was taken from a person aged 18-69 years in good health. DNA of the CDR3: TGTGCCAGCACGAGTAGCCGGAATAGACGGGAGCAGTTCTTC. Translated: CASTSSRNRREQFF.